Listed here are 15 T cell receptor beta chains from one sample, sequenced in a study of blood T cell repertoires in COVID-19. Using immunoSEQ multiplex PCR, the repertoire was profiled, and TCRdb retains in-frame clones only, with some absent. This table holds some 250,000 clones, around 88% found once. The sequenced sample was PBMCs or T cells enriched from blood (not recorded which). The source of these receptors is a man aged 40-55 years who had recovered from COVID-19.

The chain couples TRBV21-1 to TRBJ1-5; the table's D call TRBD1 went unverified against the DNA. TRBV21-1 has pseudogene status. This CDR3 has 18 amino acids. The CDR3 here is CASSRRDRGLQSNQPQHF. CDR3 nucleotides: TGTGCCAGCAGCAGACGGGACAGGGGTCTACAAAGCAATCAGCCCCAGCATTTT.

This chain links TRBV29-1 with TRBJ2-7, with D perhaps TRBD2 (5 bases). Between the trimmed V and J ends, which lost 7 bases and 2 bases, there was a span of 9 bases. This CDR3 has 11 amino acids. In germline, CDR1 is SQVTM, CDR2 ANQGSEA. The CDR3 reads CSATGTYEQYF. The CDR3 DNA reads TGCAGCGCAACCGGGACCTACGAGCAGTACTTC.

The chain carries TRBV18 and TRBJ1-5, with unresolved D. Germline assignment: CDR1 KGHSH and CDR2 LQKENI. The CDR3 has 15 residues. Trimming stripped 8 bases from V and 0 bases from J, with 14 bases between. The DNA of the CDR3 is TGTGCCAGCACGCCGGGTCGGAATAGCAATCAGCCCCAGCATTTT. Protein: CASTPGRNSNQPQHF. The full variable domain, rest sourced from reference TRBV18 and TRBJ1-5, is NAGVMQNPRHLVRRRGQEARLRCSPMKGHSHVYWYRQLPEEGLKFMVYLQKENIIDESGMPKERFSAEFPKEGPSILRIQQVVRGDSAAYFCASTPGRNSNQPQHFGDGTRLSIL.

The V gene is TRBV7-8, the J gene TRBJ2-7; possible D gene TRBD1, 5 bases. Germline V gene data show CDR1 as SGHVS and CDR2 as FQNEAQ. V gave up 4 bases and J gave up 4 bases, with 14 bases separating them. CDR3 size: 14 residues. DNA of the CDR3: TGTGCCAGCAGCTCTCGACAGCCGCCGTACGAGCAGTACTTC. Translating gives CASSSRQPPYEQYF.

The rearrangement uses TRBV20-1 and TRBJ1-2; weak D call: TRBD1 (6 bases). The CDR3 is made up of 11 amino acids. The V gene lost 6 bases and the J gene lost 8 bases, with 13 bases spanning the gap. Germline-derived CDR1 and CDR2 are DFQATT and SNEGSKA (reference sequence). CDR3 coding DNA: TGCAGTGCAAGACAGGCGGGGGGCTACACCTTC. Encoded protein: CSARQAGGYTF.

This sequence joins TRBV30 and TRBJ1-6, with D tentatively TRBD1 (6 bases). This CDR3 is 15 amino acids long. Germline V gene sequence: CDR1 GTSNPN, CDR2 SVGIG (reference sequence). The germline V and J ends were trimmed by 3 bases and 7 bases, with 16 bases remaining between them. The CDR3 coding sequence is TGTGCCTGGAGCCCGGACAGTCCAGGGAATTCACCCCTCCACTTT. Its translation is CAWSPDSPGNSPLHF. Using reference TRBV30 and TRBJ1-6 for the parts outside the CDR3, the full variable domain is SQTIHQWPATLVQPVGSPLSLECTVEGTSNPNLYWYRQAAGRGLQLLFYSVGIGQISSEVPQNLSASRPQDRQFILSSKKLLLSDSGFYLCAWSPDSPGNSPLHFGNGTRLTVT.

The gene calls are TRBV18 and TRBJ1-1, with D unclear. The CDR3 has 15 residues. With 1 base removed from V and 5 bases from J, the gap between germline ends came to 14 bases. Germline lookup yields CDR1 KGHSH and CDR2 LQKENI. Written as DNA, the CDR3 is TGTGCCAGCTCACCACGATCTAGCCCCGATACTGAAGCTTTCTTT. This gives the protein CASSPRSSPDTEAFF. Looking up the rest from reference TRBV18 and TRBJ1-1 gives the full variable domain: NAGVMQNPRHLVRRRGQEARLRCSPMKGHSHVYWYRQLPEEGLKFMVYLQKENIIDESGMPKERFSAEFPKEGPSILRIQQVVRGDSAAYFCASSPRSSPDTEAFFGQGTRLTVV.

With regard to this clone: At one end the junction does not follow the germline gene, possibly because of a read error. The chain employs TRBV14 and TRBJ2-1; a weak D match, TRBD2 (5 bases). The CDR3 has 15 amino acids. Germline values: CDR1 SGHDN, CDR2 FVKESK. The CDR3 region is CTSSPKAGTYNEQFF. CDR3 in DNA: TGTACCAGCAGTCCCAAGGCGGGTACCTACAATGAGCAGTTCTTC.

Here the CDR3 reads CASSAQQGGSETQYF. The CDR3 region has the DNA TGCGCCAGCAGCGCCCAACAGGGCGGTTCAGAGACCCAGTACTTC. V and J are TRBV5-1 and TRBJ2-5, with D possibly TRBD1 on 6 matching bases. V was shortened by 4 bases and J by 4 bases, with 17 bases between the two germline ends. Germline loops: CDR1 SGHRS, CDR2 YFSETQ. The CDR3 is 15 amino acids.

The rearrangement links TRBV5-6 to TRBJ2-7; tentatively, D is TRBD1 (5 bases). Germline values: CDR1 SGHDT, CDR2 YYEEEE. Trimming took off 4 bases at V and 2 bases at J, with 13 bases between the two ends. The CDR3 totals 14 residues. The CDR3 DNA reads TGTGCCAGCAGCGGATTTGACAGAGCCTACGAGCAGTACTTC. Its translation is CASSGFDRAYEQYF. Together with reference TRBV5-6 and TRBJ2-7, the CDR3 gives the full variable domain: DAGVTQSPTHLIKTRGQQVTLRCSPKSGHDTVSWYQQALGQGPQFIFQYYEEEERQRGNFPDRFSGHQFPNYSSELNVNALLLGDSALYLCASSGFDRAYEQYFGPGTRLTVT.

This chain joins TRBV9 and TRBJ2-5; 9 bases fit TRBD2. The CDR3 extends over 18 amino acids. Germline lookup yields CDR1 SGDLS and CDR2 YYNGEE. The V and J ends lost 0 bases and 1 base, in that order; junction bases with no gene match: 10. The CDR3 bases are TGTGCCAGCAGCGTAGGTAGGCCTAGCGGGGTTATCCAAGAGACCCAGTACTTC. Translating it yields CASSVGRPSGVIQETQYF.

The chain couples TRBV12-5 to TRBJ2-1; a weak D match, TRBD2 (5 bases). The germline CDR1 and CDR2 sequences are LGHNT and FRNRAP. The CDR3 loop spans 16 amino acids. Trimming removed 0 bases at V and 0 bases at J, with 9 bases between. CDR3 bases: TGTGCTAGTGGTTTGGTACTGGGGAGCTCCTACAATGAGCAGTTCTTC. The encoded protein is CASGLVLGSSYNEQFF.

The genes are TRBV4-1 and TRBJ1-1; unclear D gene. Trimming pared 3 bases from V and 1 base from J, leaving 15 bases between. Germline-derived CDR1 and CDR2 are MGHRA and YSYEKL. The CDR3 covers 16 residues. DNA for the CDR3: TGCGCCAGCAGCCATAGGAGAGGAGAAACGAACACTGAAGCTTTCTTT. It translates to CASSHRRGETNTEAFF.

The V gene is TRBV5-6, the J gene TRBJ1-1; the match to TRBD1 covers 7 bases. This CDR3 comprises 16 residues. Germline CDR1 SGHDT, CDR2 YYEEEE. Trimming at V came to 4 bases and at J to 1 base, leaving 10 bases not matched to a gene. Here the CDR3 reads CASSLIPGQTNTEAFF. The CDR3 DNA reads TGTGCCAGCAGCCTGATACCGGGACAGACGAACACTGAAGCTTTCTTT.

The chain uses TRBV4-3 and TRBJ2-7; TRBD1 might be the D (6 bases). Germline assignment: CDR1 LGHNA and CDR2 YSLEER. The V end was cut by 0 bases, the J end by 5 bases, with 17 bases between. The CDR3 covers 16 residues. CDR3 loop: CASSQDWGRGWDEQYF. CDR3 bases: TGCGCCAGCAGCCAAGATTGGGGCAGGGGATGGGACGAGCAGTACTTC.